This T cell receptor beta chain was sequenced during a study of CD8 T cells in ankylosing spondylitis. Germline V CDR1 and CDR2: SEHNR, FQNEAQ (reference sequence). V lost 0 bases and J 5 bases, leaving 13 bases between the germline ends. CDR3 length: 15 amino acids. Study-wide findings and caveats: Made up of under ten highly homologous variants, a TCR beta motif appeared characteristic of ankylosing spondylitis blood. The clones that were linked to disease were reported to be significantly enriched in matched synovial fluid samples from ankylosing spondylitis patients. The disease-linked clones had a CD8+ phenotype and low blood frequencies.

TCR beta libraries were made by quantitative 5'-RACE with molecular barcodes. TCRdb redid the calling of the 5' RACE reads with MiXCR, one entry per CDR3 protein. The top ten clones hold about 14% of a sample with about 160,000 distinct CDR3 sequences, just over 9.5% of them seen once. This clonotype turned up a few times. Its antigen is currently unknown. J is TRBJ2-5 and V is TRBV7-9, with D perhaps being TRBD1 or TRBD2 (7 bases each). The receptor was isolated from a female donor with ankylosing spondylitis or in good health (not recorded which). The sequenced sample was blood, either unsorted or a sorted T cell fraction (not recorded which). The CDR3 is CASSLAQGGSETQYF. For the CDR3, the DNA is TGTGCCAGCAGCTTAGCGCAGGGGGGGTCGGAGACCCAGTACTTC.